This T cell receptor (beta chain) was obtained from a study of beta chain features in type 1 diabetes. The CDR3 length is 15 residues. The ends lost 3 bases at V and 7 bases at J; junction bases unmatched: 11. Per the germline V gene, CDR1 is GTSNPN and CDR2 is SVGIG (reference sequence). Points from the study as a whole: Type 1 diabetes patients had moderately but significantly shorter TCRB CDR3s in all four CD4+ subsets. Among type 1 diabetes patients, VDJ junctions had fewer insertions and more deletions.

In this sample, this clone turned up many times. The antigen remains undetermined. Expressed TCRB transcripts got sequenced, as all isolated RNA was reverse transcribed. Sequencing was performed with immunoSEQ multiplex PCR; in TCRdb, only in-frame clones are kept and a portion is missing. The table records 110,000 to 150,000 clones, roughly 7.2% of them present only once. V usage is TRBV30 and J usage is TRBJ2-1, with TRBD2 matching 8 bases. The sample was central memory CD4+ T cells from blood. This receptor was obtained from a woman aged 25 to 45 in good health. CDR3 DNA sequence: TGTGCCTGGAGAGGTGGAGCGGGAGTCGGGAATGAGCAGTTCTTC. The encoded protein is CAWRGGAGVGNEQFF.